This TCR beta chain was sequenced during a study of blood T cells in healthy people across ages. Through a sample-barcoded 5' primer and a J-beta primer mix, a second PCR was run for about 6 to 11 cycles. One entry per CDR3 protein results from TCRdb running MiXCR on the 5' RACE reads. The data contain 800,000 to 950,000 distinct CDR3 sequences, about 29% of them seen just once; the ten biggest clones take up roughly a tenth. Overall study findings and caveats: The unknown donor CMV status may have confounded expanded clonotype changes.

CDR3 length: 19 amino acids. The V and J ends lost 5 bases and 2 bases respectively, with 27 bases between them. Per the germline V gene, CDR1 is SGHRS and CDR2 is YFSETQ. In the case of this clonotype: Its antigen is not identified.

These data also formed part of another study, on T cells of mothers and their children. This second study notes: Once extracted, all RNA went into cDNA synthesis at around 1.6 ug per 15 ul.

The clonotype comes from a woman between 35 and 50 years old in good health. The sample taken for sequencing was blood. The V and J genes are TRBV5-1 and TRBJ2-3, with a possible D match to TRBD2 (6 bases). CDR3 in DNA: TGCGCCAGCAGTTCCTTCCCGGCTGCTAGCGACACCTCCACAGATACGCAGTATTTT. This codes for CASSSFPAASDTSTDTQYF.